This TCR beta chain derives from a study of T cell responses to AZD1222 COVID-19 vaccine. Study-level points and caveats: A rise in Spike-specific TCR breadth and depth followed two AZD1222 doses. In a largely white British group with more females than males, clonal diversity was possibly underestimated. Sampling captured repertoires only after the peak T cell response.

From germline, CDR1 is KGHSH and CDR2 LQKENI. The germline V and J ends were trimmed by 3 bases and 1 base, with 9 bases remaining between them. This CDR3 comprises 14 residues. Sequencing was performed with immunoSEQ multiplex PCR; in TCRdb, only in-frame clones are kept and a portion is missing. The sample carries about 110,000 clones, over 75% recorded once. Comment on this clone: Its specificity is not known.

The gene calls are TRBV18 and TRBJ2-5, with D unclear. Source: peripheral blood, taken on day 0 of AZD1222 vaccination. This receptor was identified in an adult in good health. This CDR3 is CASSPASSQETQYF. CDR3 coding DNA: TGTGCCAGCTCACCCGCGTCGTCCCAAGAGACCCAGTACTTC.